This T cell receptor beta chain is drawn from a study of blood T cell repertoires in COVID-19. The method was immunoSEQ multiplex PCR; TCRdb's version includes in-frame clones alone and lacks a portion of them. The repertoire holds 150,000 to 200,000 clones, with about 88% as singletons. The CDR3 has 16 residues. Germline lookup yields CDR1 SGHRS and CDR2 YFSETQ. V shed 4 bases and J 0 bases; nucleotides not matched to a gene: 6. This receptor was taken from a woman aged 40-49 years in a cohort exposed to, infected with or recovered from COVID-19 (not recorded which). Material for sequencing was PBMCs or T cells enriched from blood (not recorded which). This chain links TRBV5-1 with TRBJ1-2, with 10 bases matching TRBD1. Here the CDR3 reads CASSRTGGEANYGYTF. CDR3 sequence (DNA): TGCGCCAGCAGCCGGACAGGGGGAGAGGCTAACTATGGCTACACCTTC.